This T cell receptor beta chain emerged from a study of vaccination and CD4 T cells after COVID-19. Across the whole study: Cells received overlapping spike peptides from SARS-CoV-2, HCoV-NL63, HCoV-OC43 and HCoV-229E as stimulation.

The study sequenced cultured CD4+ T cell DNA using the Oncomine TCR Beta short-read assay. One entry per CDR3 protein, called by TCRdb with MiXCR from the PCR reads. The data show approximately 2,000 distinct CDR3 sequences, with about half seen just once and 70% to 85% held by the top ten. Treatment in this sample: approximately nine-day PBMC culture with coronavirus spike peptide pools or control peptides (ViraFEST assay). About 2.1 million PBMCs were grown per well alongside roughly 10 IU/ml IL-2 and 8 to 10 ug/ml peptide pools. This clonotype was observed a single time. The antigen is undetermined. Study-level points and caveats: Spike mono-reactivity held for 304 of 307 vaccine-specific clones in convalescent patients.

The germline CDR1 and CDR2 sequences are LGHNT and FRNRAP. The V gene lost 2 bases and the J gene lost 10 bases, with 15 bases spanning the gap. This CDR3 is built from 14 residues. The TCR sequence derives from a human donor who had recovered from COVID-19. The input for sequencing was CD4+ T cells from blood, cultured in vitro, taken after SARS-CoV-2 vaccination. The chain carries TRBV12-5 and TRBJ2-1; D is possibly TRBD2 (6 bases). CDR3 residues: CASGLSDGRGEQFF. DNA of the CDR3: TGTGCTAGTGGTTTGAGTGACGGGAGAGGGGAGCAGTTCTTC.